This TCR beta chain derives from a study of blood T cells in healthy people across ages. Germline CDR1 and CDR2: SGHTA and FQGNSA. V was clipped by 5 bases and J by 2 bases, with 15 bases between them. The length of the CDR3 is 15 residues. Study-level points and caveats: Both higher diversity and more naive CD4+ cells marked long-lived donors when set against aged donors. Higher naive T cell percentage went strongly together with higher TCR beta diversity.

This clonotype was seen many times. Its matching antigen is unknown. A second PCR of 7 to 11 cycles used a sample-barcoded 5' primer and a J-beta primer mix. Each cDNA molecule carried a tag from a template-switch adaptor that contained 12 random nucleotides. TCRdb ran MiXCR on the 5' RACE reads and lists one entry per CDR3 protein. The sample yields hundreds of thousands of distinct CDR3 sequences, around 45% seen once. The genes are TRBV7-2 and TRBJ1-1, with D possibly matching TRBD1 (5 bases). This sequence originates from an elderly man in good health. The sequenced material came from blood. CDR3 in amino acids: CASSVSGPGNTEAFF. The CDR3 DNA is TGTGCCAGCAGCGTATCAGGGCCGGGTAACACTGAAGCTTTCTTT.